The 19 T cell receptor beta chains below all came from one sample that was sequenced in a study of CD8 T cells in Susac syndrome. RNA in amounts of about 0.5 to 1 ug was reverse transcribed with random hexamers. Each CDR3 protein gets one entry after TCRdb re-called the immunoSEQ multiplex PCR reads with MiXCR. The table lists under 200,000 distinct CDR3 sequences, 75% to 95% of them singletons, with about 0.1% in the top ten. The sample consisted of CD4+ T cells from PBMCs. The source of these receptors is a human donor with Susac syndrome.

This chain links TRBV29-1 with TRBJ2-5; D possibly corresponds to TRBD2 (7 bases). The CDR3 is 13 amino acids. V lost 7 bases, J lost 5 bases, and 17 bases lay in between. The germline V gene has CDR1 SQVTM and CDR2 ANQGSEA. DNA for the CDR3: TGCAGCGCCTCTCCGGGGGGCCAGGAGACCCAGTACTTC. Its translation: CSASPGGQETQYF.

The chain carries TRBV3-1 and TRBJ2-3; D is possibly TRBD1 (5 bases). Trimming took 1 base from V and 4 from J, leaving 9 bases between them. This CDR3 is 14 amino acids long. The germline V gene encodes CDR1 LGHDT and CDR2 YNNKEL (reference sequence). The CDR3 is CASSQGQQADTQYF. In nucleotides, the CDR3 is TGTGCCAGCAGCCAAGGCCAACAGGCAGATACGCAGTATTTT.

V and J are TRBV19 and TRBJ2-5; 9 nucleotides agree with TRBD1. There are 15 residues in the CDR3. Per germline, CDR1 LNHDA and CDR2 SQIVND (reference sequence). V trimming: 5 bases; J trimming: 2 bases; junction bases outside the gene matches: 6. This CDR3 reads CASSSPGQGQETQYF. The CDR3 DNA reads as TGTGCCAGTAGTTCACCGGGACAGGGTCAAGAGACCCAGTACTTC.

The chain employs TRBV5-8 and TRBJ1-1, with D possibly matching TRBD1 (5 bases). The V and J ends lost 4 bases and 3 bases respectively, with 10 bases between them. Germline V lookup: CDR1 SGHTS, CDR2 YDEGEE. The CDR3 totals 13 residues. The CDR3 DNA sequence: TGTGCCAGCAGCCCTGACAGTTACACTGAAGCTTTCTTT. This gives the protein CASSPDSYTEAFF. Full variable domain (rest looked up from reference TRBV5-8 and TRBJ1-1): EAGVTQSPTHLIKTRGQQATLRCSPISGHTSVYWYQQALGLGLQFLLWYDEGEERNRGNFPPRFSGRQFPNYSSELNVNALELEDSALYLCASSPDSYTEAFFGQGTRLTVV.

V is TRBV5-1 and J is TRBJ2-3, with 7 positions matching TRBD1. The CDR3 consists of 16 residues. Germline V gene lookup returns CDR1 SGHRS and CDR2 YFSETQ. V lost 0 bases to trimming and J lost 1 base; unmatched junction nucleotides: 5. The chain's CDR3 is CASSLGGGAGTDTQYF. CDR3 DNA: TGCGCCAGCAGCTTGGGAGGGGGCGCGGGCACAGATACGCAGTATTTT.

The rearrangement joins TRBV24-1 to TRBJ1-2, with D possibly TRBD1 on 6 matching bases. Germline lookup yields CDR1 KGHDR and CDR2 SFDVKD. V was shortened by 6 bases and J by 4 bases, with 20 bases between the two germline ends. The CDR3 runs to 16 residues. CDR3 region: CATSHSFEGDVYGYTF. In nucleotides, the CDR3 is TGTGCCACCAGTCACTCATTCGAGGGGGACGTCTATGGCTACACCTTC.

This chain connects TRBV6-5 to TRBJ1-1; D not certain. Germline CDR1 MNHEY, CDR2 SVGAGI. The germline V and J ends were trimmed by 4 bases and 4 bases, with 7 bases remaining between them. This CDR3 region has 12 residues. The CDR3 DNA follows: TGTGCCAGCAGTTCTCCGGGCACTGAAGCTTTCTTT. It encodes CASSSPGTEAFF.

The J gene is TRBJ1-4, the V gene TRBV27; maybe TRBD1 (5 bases). CDR3 length equals 14 residues. The germline CDR1 and CDR2 sequences are MNHEY and SMNVEV (reference sequence). Trimming left V 3 bases short and J 2 bases short, with 7 bases between. CDR3 in amino acids: CASSFQGTNEKLFF. CDR3 nucleotide sequence: TGTGCCAGCAGTTTTCAGGGCACTAATGAAAAACTGTTTTTT.

This clonotype was detected only once. The chain has TRBV12-3 or TRBV12-4 and TRBJ2-4; 7 bases line up with TRBD1. After removal of 6 bases from V and 2 bases from J, the junction contained 10 bases not matched to a gene. CDR3 size: 16 residues. In nucleotides, the CDR3 is TGTGCCAGCAGACCGACAGGGAGTGACTCCAAAAACATTCAGTACTTC. Protein product: CASRPTGSDSKNIQYF.

This rearrangement joins TRBV20-1 to TRBJ1-2, with D uncertain. Looked up from germline, CDR1 is DFQATT and CDR2 is SNEGSKA (reference sequence). The CDR3 extends over 13 amino acids. Trimming removed 0 bases from V and 1 base from J, with 6 bases in between. CDR3 DNA: TGCAGTGCTAGAGATCAGGTTAACTATGGCTACACCTTC. Translation gives CSARDQVNYGYTF.

The chain uses TRBV7-9 and TRBJ2-7; D may be TRBD1 (6 bases). This CDR3 region has 13 residues. CDR1 is SEHNR, CDR2 FQNEAQ, per germline (reference sequence). The V end lost 5 bases, the J end lost 1 base, and 9 bases lay between the germline ends. CDR3 in amino acids: CASSADSSYEQYF. For the CDR3, the DNA is TGTGCCAGCAGCGCGGACAGTTCCTACGAGCAGTACTTC. The full variable domain, in which reference TRBV7-9 and TRBJ2-7 provide the parts outside the CDR3, is DTGVSQNPRHKITKRGQNVTFRCDPISEHNRLYWYRQTLGQGPEFLTYFQNEAQLEKSRLLSDRFSAERPKGSFSTLEIQRTEQGDSAMYLCASSADSSYEQYFGPGTRLTVT.

The V and J genes are TRBV6-6 and TRBJ1-1; the D gene is possibly TRBD1 (6 bases). In germline, CDR1 is MNHNY, CDR2 SVGAGI (reference sequence). The CDR3 covers 14 residues. Trimming took off 6 bases at V and 1 base at J, with 12 bases between the two ends. The CDR3, as DNA: TGTGCCAGCAGGAGGGACAAAAAGAACACTGAAGCTTTCTTT. Its protein product is CASRRDKKNTEAFF.

This clonotype is a singleton in its sample. The chain employs TRBV7-3 and TRBJ2-3; 9 bases match TRBD2. V lost 6 bases to trimming and J lost 6 bases; unmatched junction nucleotides: 7. The CDR3 length is 14 residues. CDR1 and CDR2 from the germline V gene are SGHTA and FQGTGA. The CDR3 region has the DNA TGTGCCAGCAGTTCTAGCGGGGCCGTGGATACGCAGTATTTT. Its protein is CASSSSGAVDTQYF. Full variable domain (missing parts from reference TRBV7-3 and TRBJ2-3): GAGVSQTPSNKVTEKGKYVELRCDPISGHTALYWYRQSLGQGPEFLIYFQGTGAADDSGLPNDRFFAVRPEGSVSTLKIQRTERGDSAVYLCASSSSGAVDTQYFGPGTRLTVL.

The gene calls are TRBV6-4 and TRBJ1-4, with 7 bases aligning to TRBD1. V lost 6 bases and J lost 4; bases outside the gene matches: 8. Germline assignment: CDR1 MRHNA and CDR2 SNTAGT. The CDR3 is 15 residues long. In nucleotides, the CDR3 is TGTGCCAGCAGGAGGATGGGACAGTATAATGAAAAACTGTTTTTT. This sequence encodes CASRRMGQYNEKLFF.

The gene calls are TRBV15 and TRBJ1-3, with D hard to call. CDR3 length equals 13 residues. V was cut by 5 bases and J by 2 bases, with 7 bases left in between. CDR1 is LNHNV and CDR2 is YYDKDF in the germline V gene (reference sequence). CDR3 DNA sequence: TGTGCCACCAGCCCCAGTCCTGGAAACACCATATATTTT. This encodes CATSPSPGNTIYF.

The CDR3 loop reads CASSSLAGVTQYEQYF. The CDR3 DNA reads as TGTGCCAGCAGTTCCCTAGCGGGGGTCACACAATACGAGCAGTACTTC. The chain uses TRBV27 and TRBJ2-7, with 10 bases that match TRBD2. CDR3 length: 16 amino acids. Trimming removed 4 bases from V and 4 bases from J; junction bases left unmatched: 10. CDR1 is MNHEY, CDR2 SMNVEV, per germline (reference sequence).

V usage is TRBV2 and J usage is TRBJ1-2, with D possibly being TRBD1 (5 bases). The V and J ends lost 2 bases and 4 bases respectively, with 11 bases between them. Germline V CDR1 and CDR2: SNHLY, FYNNEI. The CDR3 sequence is 14 residues long. CDR3 protein: CASSERRGTYGYTF. The CDR3 DNA follows: TGTGCCAGCAGTGAAAGACGGGGGACCTATGGCTACACCTTC.

The genes are TRBV7-9 and TRBJ2-7; D is ambiguous. This CDR3 is 12 amino acids long. The V end was cut by 6 bases, the J end by 0 bases, with 6 bases between. Germline V gene data show CDR1 as SEHNR and CDR2 as FQNEAQ (reference sequence). CDR3 nucleotide sequence: TGTGCCAGCAGGGGCAACTCCTACGAGCAGTACTTC. Translated, it gives CASRGNSYEQYF.

This clonotype occurred a few times. The rearrangement joins TRBV19 to TRBJ2-2, with D possibly being TRBD1 (5 bases). V shed 6 bases and J shed 1 base, with 9 bases lying between them. The germline gives CDR1 LNHDA, CDR2 SQIVND (reference sequence). The CDR3 length is 14 residues. The DNA for the CDR3 is TGTGCCAGTAGCCCCCAGGGGAACACCGGGGAGCTGTTTTTT. Translated, it gives CASSPQGNTGELFF.